This entry lists 17 T cell receptor beta chains sequenced from one sample in a study of shared clonotypes between healthy human individuals. Only in-frame clones appear in the TCRdb table, and some are missing; sequencing was by immunoSEQ multiplex PCR. The sample yields around 200,000 clones, 66% seen once. Source material: memory CD4+ T cells sorted from blood. Specified subset: CD45RA-negative fraction. The receptors were gathered from a man aged 25 to 45 in good health.

The chain couples TRBV7-9 to TRBJ2-5, with D maybe TRBD2 (5 bases). Germline V gene data show CDR1 as SEHNR and CDR2 as FQNEAQ (reference sequence). The CDR3 runs to 12 residues. The V and J ends lost 7 bases and 7 bases respectively, with 13 bases between them. The CDR3 DNA follows: TGTGCCAGCACCGGGATCGGCGGGACCCAGTACTTC. It yields the protein CASTGIGGTQYF. Based on the CDR3 plus reference TRBV7-9 and TRBJ2-5, the full variable domain is DTGVSQNPRHKITKRGQNVTFRCDPISEHNRLYWYRQTLGQGPEFLTYFQNEAQLEKSRLLSDRFSAERPKGSFSTLEIQRTEQGDSAMYLCASTGIGGTQYFGPGTRLLVL.

The chain couples TRBV28 to TRBJ2-1; 9 bases align to TRBD1. The V and J ends lost 7 bases and 4 bases, in that order; junction bases with no gene match: 11. The CDR3 has 16 amino acids. Per germline, CDR1 MDHEN and CDR2 SYDVKM. CDR3 DNA sequence: TGTGCCAGCAATTCCTACGGGACAGGGCCATACAATGAGCAGTTCTTC. Translated, it gives CASNSYGTGPYNEQFF.

The gene calls are TRBV5-6 and TRBJ2-7; tentatively, D is TRBD2 (6 bases). Germline V gives CDR1 SGHDT, CDR2 YYEEEE. V lost 4 bases and J 5 bases, leaving 13 bases between the germline ends. There are 13 residues in the CDR3. CDR3 in DNA: TGTGCCAGCAGCATCGGGAGCCCCGACGAGCAGTACTTC. Its protein is CASSIGSPDEQYF.

The genes are TRBV7-2 and TRBJ1-1; D uncertain. Germline CDR1 SGHTA, CDR2 FQGNSA. V lost 2 bases and J lost 5, with 12 bases in between. This CDR3 is 14 amino acids long. The DNA for the CDR3 is TGTGCCAGCAGCTTATCTCCTCTGGGGACTGAAGCTTTCTTT. The encoded protein is CASSLSPLGTEAFF.

The rearrangement uses TRBV18 and TRBJ2-1; D perhaps matches TRBD1 (5 bases). The CDR3 runs to 15 residues. Germline V gene sequence: CDR1 KGHSH, CDR2 LQKENI. Trimming took 2 bases from V and 4 from J, leaving 12 bases between them. The CDR3 region is CASSPGGSGYNEQFF. In DNA form, the CDR3 reads TGTGCCAGCTCACCAGGCGGTTCAGGGTACAATGAGCAGTTCTTC. Full variable domain (outside the CDR3, taken from reference TRBV18 and TRBJ2-1): NAGVMQNPRHLVRRRGQEARLRCSPMKGHSHVYWYRQLPEEGLKFMVYLQKENIIDESGMPKERFSAEFPKEGPSILRIQQVVRGDSAAYFCASSPGGSGYNEQFFGPGTRLTVL.

This clone was counted many times. The chain joins TRBV28 to TRBJ2-7; TRBD1 matches 8 bases. J was trimmed by 3 bases and V by 6 bases; bases with no gene match: 7. CDR1 and CDR2 (germline): MDHEN, SYDVKM. The CDR3 length is 14 residues. The CDR3 sequence is CASRWTGSRYEQYF. The CDR3 coding sequence is TGTGCCAGCAGATGGACAGGGAGCCGCTACGAGCAGTACTTC. Based on the CDR3 plus reference TRBV28 and TRBJ2-7, the full variable domain is DVKVTQSSRYLVKRTGEKVFLECVQDMDHENMFWYRQDPGLGLRLIYFSYDVKMKEKGDIPEGYSVSREKKERFSLILESASTNQTSMYLCASRWTGSRYEQYFGPGTRLTVT.

This chain connects TRBV2 to TRBJ1-5; 8 bases line up with TRBD1. This CDR3 comprises 16 residues. Germline V CDR1 and CDR2: SNHLY, FYNNEI. The junction had 15 bases not matched to a gene; V was cut back by 7 bases and J by 7 bases. The CDR3 loop reads CASKFFPGQALQPQHF. The CDR3, as DNA: TGTGCCAGCAAGTTTTTTCCGGGACAGGCACTCCAGCCCCAGCATTTT.

In its sample, this clone was seen a few times. The chain uses TRBV27 and TRBJ2-4; TRBD1 or TRBD2 may be the D gene (5 bases each). V dropped 3 bases and J dropped 1 base, with 7 bases sitting between them. Germline-derived CDR1 and CDR2 are MNHEY and SMNVEV (reference sequence). The length of the CDR3 is 14 residues. The CDR3 nucleotides are TGTGCCAGCAGTTTCTGGGGGGCCAAAAACATTCAGTACTTC. This encodes CASSFWGAKNIQYF.

The gene calls are TRBV7-8 and TRBJ2-1; tentative D call: TRBD2 (6 bases). Germline assignment: CDR1 SGHVS and CDR2 FQNEAQ. Trimming removed 5 bases at V and 8 bases at J, with 22 bases between. This CDR3 comprises 16 residues. This CDR3 reads CASSPSYPLSGHEQFF. The CDR3, as DNA: TGTGCCAGCAGCCCATCGTACCCTCTTAGCGGCCATGAGCAGTTCTTC.

V is TRBV28 and J is TRBJ2-5; perhaps TRBD1 as D (6 bases). Trimming cost V 4 bases and J 2 bases, with 14 bases left between them. There are 15 residues in the CDR3. Germline V gene lookup returns CDR1 MDHEN and CDR2 SYDVKM. CDR3 bases: TGTGCCAGCAGTTCTGCCCAGGGGATTCAAGAGACCCAGTACTTC. It specifies CASSSAQGIQETQYF.

The CDR3 nucleotides read TGTGCCAGCTCAGCCGATCGTCCGTTAGAGCAGTACTTC. It specifies CASSADRPLEQYF. This sequence joins TRBV18 and TRBJ2-7; no firm D call. Trimming took off 5 bases at V and 7 bases at J, with 15 bases between the two ends. Germline V gene lookup returns CDR1 KGHSH and CDR2 LQKENI. There are 13 residues in the CDR3.

This clone was counted between two and nine times. The rearrangement joins TRBV2 to TRBJ1-3; D remains unclear. CDR1 SNHLY and CDR2 FYNNEI come from the germline V gene. The CDR3 contains 14 residues. Deletions cut 9 bases from V and 0 bases from J, with 12 bases between. The CDR3 region has the DNA TGTGCCAGTAATCGAGTAAGCTCTGGAAACACCATATATTTT. It codes for CASNRVSSGNTIYF.

CDR3 residues: CASSALGGVRHEQYF. The CDR3 nucleotides read TGTGCCAGCAGCGCCCTTGGGGGGGTTCGCCACGAGCAGTACTTC. This sequence joins TRBV7-9 and TRBJ2-7; 7 nucleotides agree with TRBD2. This CDR3 is built from 15 residues. Germline assignment: CDR1 SEHNR and CDR2 FQNEAQ (reference sequence). J lost 5 bases, V lost 5 bases, and 12 bases had no gene match.

The chain uses TRBV5-1 and TRBJ2-1, with 16 positions matching TRBD2. The CDR3 has 19 amino acids. The germline gives CDR1 SGHRS, CDR2 YFSETQ. The ends lost 3 bases at V and 2 bases at J; junction bases unmatched: 8. The CDR3 nucleotides read TGCGCCAGCAGCTGGGGACTAGCGGGAGGGCCAACCCCCTACAATGAGCAGTTCTTC. It encodes CASSWGLAGGPTPYNEQFF.

The CDR3 region is CASRTLGLAGGQETQYF. In DNA, the CDR3 is TGTGCCAGCAGAACCCTGGGACTAGCGGGAGGGCAAGAGACCCAGTACTTC. The chain employs TRBV27 and TRBJ2-5; 16 positions match TRBD2. Germline values: CDR1 MNHEY, CDR2 SMNVEV (reference sequence). The CDR3 is made up of 17 amino acids. Trimming at V came to 6 bases and at J to 2 bases, leaving 6 bases not matched to a gene.

This chain connects TRBV2 to TRBJ2-7; D unresolved. The CDR3 extends over 15 amino acids. The germline V gene encodes CDR1 SNHLY and CDR2 FYNNEI. Trimming took 6 bases from V and 0 from J, leaving 15 bases between them. The CDR3 sequence is CASSPPGLSSYEQYF. Written as DNA, the CDR3 is TGTGCCAGCAGCCCCCCCGGTCTGAGCTCCTACGAGCAGTACTTC.

The chain joins TRBV5-1 to TRBJ1-5; 7 bases match TRBD1. The CDR3 is made up of 14 amino acids. Germline V gene sequence: CDR1 SGHRS, CDR2 YFSETQ. V gave up 2 bases and J gave up 5 bases; unmatched junction bases: 4. The CDR3 sequence: CASSFGGGDQPQHF. CDR3 nucleotide sequence: TGCGCCAGCAGCTTCGGAGGGGGCGATCAGCCCCAGCATTTT.